This is a list of T cell receptor beta chains from one sample in a study of cytomegalovirus exposure and HLA in healthy donors. TCRdb's table, derived via immunoSEQ multiplex PCR, lists solely in-frame clones and lacks some. Among roughly 130,000 clones listed, approximately 79% were seen once. Sequenced sample: PBMCs. These receptors originate from a man between 18 and 35 years old in good health and CMV-seropositive. Both conserved end residues are trimmed from each CDR3.

V	CDR3
TRBV6-6	ASSRAGGTIY
TRBV4-1	ASSQGPSRNSLN
TRBV6-4	ASSEATGGLSPLH
TRBV9	ASSVDLSSYNEQF
TRBV27	ASSLGRLAYNEQF
TRBV27	ASGSSWGDYGYT
TRBV9	ASSVGWSGGMETQY
TRBV29-1	SVAEGLGGYT
TRBV7-9	ASSPLRGSTEAF
TRBV6-5	ASSRTSGHTDTQY
TRBV10-2	ASSDRGQYNSPLH
TRBV7-8	AISSGWETLPNTEAF
TRBV11-2	ASSLVGLALGEQY
TRBV7-2	ASSRQLNQPQH
TRBV28	ASSHPTGDTKKNIQY
TRBV6-1	ASRVSPAGYNEQF
TRBV27	ASSLSQVSYEQY
TRBV4-1	ASSHPSGLAGVGNEQF
TRBV29-1	SVRLTGGRDEQY
TRBV2	ASISPTSGKTYNEQF
TRBV7-2	ASSLEVYRGVGYT
TRBV4-1	ASSQGPGQGTVEQF
TRBV30	AWSAGQGYEQY
TRBV6-1	ASSELAGGQETQY